The clone carrying this T cell receptor beta chain was seen a few times. Germline values: CDR1 MNHNS, CDR2 SASEGT. The CDR3 runs 17 residues. V lost 0 bases and J lost 5, with 19 bases in between. The sample originates from a study of beta chain features in type 1 diabetes. Overall study: The study examined more than 100,000,000 sorted cells across all samples.

Reverse transcription of all isolated RNA meant that expressed TCRB transcripts were sequenced. Generated by immunoSEQ multiplex PCR, the TCRdb table keeps only in-frame clones and is missing some. This table holds about 290,000 clones, 8% found once. This TCR derives from a woman aged 18-29 years in good health. The specimen was central memory CD4+ T cells from blood. The rearrangement uses TRBV6-1 and TRBJ1-2; D remains ambiguous. The CDR3 DNA reads as TGTGCCAGCAGTGAAGCGCTCGGGTCCCCCCGGAGGTATGGCTACACCTTC. This translates into CASSEALGSPRRYGYTF.